This T cell receptor (beta chain) was found in a study of early T cells in non-severe SARS-CoV-2 infection. TCRdb analysed the 5' RACE reads with MiXCR anew, one entry per CDR3 protein. The sample has about 60,000 distinct CDR3 sequences, more than 8.5% seen once. CDR1 and CDR2 (germline): KGHSH, LQKENI. The ends were cut back, 3 bases at V and 2 bases at J, with 12 bases in the middle. The length of the CDR3 is 15 residues. This rearrangement joins TRBV18 to TRBJ2-3; D may be TRBD1 (5 bases). The material sequenced was whole blood. This TCR was sampled from an adult who was a healthcare worker with PCR-confirmed SARS-CoV-2 infection or an uninfected control (not recorded which). The CDR3: CASSPARGITDTQYF. The CDR3 coding sequence is TGTGCCAGCTCACCTGCTAGGGGTATCACAGATACGCAGTATTTT.